This TCR beta chain appears in the sequencing data of a study of T cell responses to AZD1222 COVID-19 vaccine. General study results and limits: Baseline testing showed seropositivity in only 5 or 6 AZD1222 recipients.

Generated by immunoSEQ multiplex PCR, the TCRdb table keeps only in-frame clones and is missing some. The data show approximately 100,000 clones, with about nine tenths seen just once and about 3.1% held by the top ten. J was trimmed by 2 bases and V by 5 bases; bases with no gene match: 4. CDR3 length: 14 residues. Germline V gene sequence: CDR1 SGHNT, CDR2 YYREEE (reference sequence). Remarks on this clone: Its antigen is not identified.

The V gene is TRBV5-4, the J gene TRBJ2-7, with TRBD1 matching 10 bases. This specimen was peripheral blood, taken 28 days after the second dose of the MenACWY control vaccine. The clonotype originates from an adult who received the MenACWY meningococcal vaccine as a control. The CDR3 region is CASSSGQGTYEQYF. The CDR3 DNA follows: TGTGCCAGCAGTTCGGGACAGGGGACCTACGAGCAGTACTTC.